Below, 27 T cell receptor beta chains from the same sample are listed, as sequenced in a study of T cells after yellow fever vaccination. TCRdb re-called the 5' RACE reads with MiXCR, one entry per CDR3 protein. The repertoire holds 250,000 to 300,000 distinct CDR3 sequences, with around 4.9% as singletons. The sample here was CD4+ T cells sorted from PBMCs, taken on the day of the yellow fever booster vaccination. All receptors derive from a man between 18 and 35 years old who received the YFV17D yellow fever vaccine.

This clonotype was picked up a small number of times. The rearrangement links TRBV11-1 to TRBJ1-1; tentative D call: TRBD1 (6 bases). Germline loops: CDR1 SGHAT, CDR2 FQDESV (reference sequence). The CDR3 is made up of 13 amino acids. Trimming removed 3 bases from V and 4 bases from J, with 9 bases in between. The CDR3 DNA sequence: TGTGCCAGCAGCTTCAAGGGGGGCACTGAAGCTTTCTTT. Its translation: CASSFKGGTEAFF.

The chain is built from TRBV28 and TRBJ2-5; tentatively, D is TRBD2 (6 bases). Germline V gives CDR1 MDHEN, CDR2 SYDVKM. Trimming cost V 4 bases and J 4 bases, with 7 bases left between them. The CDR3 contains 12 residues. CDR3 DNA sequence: TGTGCCAGCAGTTGGGGGGTAGAGACCCAGTACTTC. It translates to CASSWGVETQYF.

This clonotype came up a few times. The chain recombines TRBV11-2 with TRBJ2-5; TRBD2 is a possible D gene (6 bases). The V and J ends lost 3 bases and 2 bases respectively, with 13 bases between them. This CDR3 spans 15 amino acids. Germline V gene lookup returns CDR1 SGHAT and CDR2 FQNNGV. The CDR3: CASSLMRGLQETQYF. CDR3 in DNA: TGTGCCAGCAGCTTGATGCGGGGTTTACAAGAGACCCAGTACTTC.

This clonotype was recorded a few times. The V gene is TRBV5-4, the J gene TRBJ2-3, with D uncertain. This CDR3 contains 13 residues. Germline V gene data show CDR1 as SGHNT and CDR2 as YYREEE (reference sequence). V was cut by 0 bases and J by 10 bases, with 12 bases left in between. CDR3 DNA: TGTGCCAGCAGCTTGGTGGACGATCAGGCGCAGTATTTT. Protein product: CASSLVDDQAQYF.

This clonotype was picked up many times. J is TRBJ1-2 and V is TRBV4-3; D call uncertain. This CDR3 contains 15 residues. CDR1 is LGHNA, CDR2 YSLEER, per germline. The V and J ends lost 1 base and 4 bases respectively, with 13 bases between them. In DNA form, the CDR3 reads TGCGCCAGCAGCCAAGGGTTAGGTAGGAGCTATGGCTACACCTTC. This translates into CASSQGLGRSYGYTF.

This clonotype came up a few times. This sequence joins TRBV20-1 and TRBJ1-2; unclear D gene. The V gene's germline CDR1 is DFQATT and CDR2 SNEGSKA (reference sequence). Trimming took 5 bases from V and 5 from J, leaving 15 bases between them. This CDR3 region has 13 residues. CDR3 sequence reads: CSAPSGLSYGYTF. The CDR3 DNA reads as TGCAGTGCTCCTTCCGGACTTAGTTATGGCTACACCTTC.

CDR3 in amino acids: CASSIGPPGNQPQHF. For the CDR3, the DNA is TGTGCCAGTAGTATCGGCCCCCCTGGCAATCAGCCCCAGCATTTT. The chain links TRBV19 to TRBJ1-5; D call uncertain. Germline V gives CDR1 LNHDA, CDR2 SQIVND (reference sequence). V was shortened by 3 bases and J by 2 bases, with 11 bases between the two germline ends. This CDR3 spans 15 amino acids. The complete variable domain, with remaining parts taken from reference TRBV19 and TRBJ1-5, reads DGGITQSPKYLFRKEGQNVTLSCEQNLNHDAMYWYRQDPGQGLRLIYYSQIVNDFQKGDIAEGYSVSREKKESFPLTVTSAQKNPTAFYLCASSIGPPGNQPQHFGDGTRLSIL.

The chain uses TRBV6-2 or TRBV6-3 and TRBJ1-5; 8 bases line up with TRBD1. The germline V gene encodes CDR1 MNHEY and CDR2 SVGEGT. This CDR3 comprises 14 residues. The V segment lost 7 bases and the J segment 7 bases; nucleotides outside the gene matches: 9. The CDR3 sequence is CASTSTGDEQPQHF. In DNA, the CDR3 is TGTGCCAGCACTTCGACAGGGGATGAACAGCCCCAGCATTTT.

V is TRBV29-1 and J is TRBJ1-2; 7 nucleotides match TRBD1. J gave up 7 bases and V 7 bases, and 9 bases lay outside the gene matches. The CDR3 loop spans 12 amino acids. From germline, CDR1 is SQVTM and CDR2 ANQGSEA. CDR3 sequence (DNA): TGCAGCGCGATACCCGGGACAGCTGGCTACACCTTC. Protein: CSAIPGTAGYTF.

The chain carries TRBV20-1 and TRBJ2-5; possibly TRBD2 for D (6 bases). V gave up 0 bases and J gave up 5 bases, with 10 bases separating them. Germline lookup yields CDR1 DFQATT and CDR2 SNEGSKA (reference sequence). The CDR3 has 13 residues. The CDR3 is CSARDRGGETQYF. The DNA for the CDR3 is TGCAGTGCTAGAGACCGAGGAGGGGAGACCCAGTACTTC.

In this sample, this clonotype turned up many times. The CDR3 is CSAGTGGGTGELFF. The CDR3, as DNA: TGCAGCGCCGGGACAGGGGGCGGAACCGGGGAGCTGTTTTTT. The J gene is TRBJ2-2, the V gene TRBV29-1; TRBD1 agrees at 12 bases. Germline V gene data show CDR1 as SQVTM and CDR2 as ANQGSEA. V trimming: 7 bases; J trimming: 5 bases; junction bases outside the gene matches: 5. This CDR3 is 14 amino acids long.

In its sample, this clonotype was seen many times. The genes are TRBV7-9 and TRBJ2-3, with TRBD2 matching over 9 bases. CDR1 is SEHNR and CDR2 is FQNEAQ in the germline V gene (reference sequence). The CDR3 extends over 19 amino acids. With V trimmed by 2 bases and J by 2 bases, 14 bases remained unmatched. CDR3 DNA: TGTGCCAGCAGCTTACCGCGGGGGGGCCCCTATCTCGTCACAGATACGCAGTATTTT. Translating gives CASSLPRGGPYLVTDTQYF.

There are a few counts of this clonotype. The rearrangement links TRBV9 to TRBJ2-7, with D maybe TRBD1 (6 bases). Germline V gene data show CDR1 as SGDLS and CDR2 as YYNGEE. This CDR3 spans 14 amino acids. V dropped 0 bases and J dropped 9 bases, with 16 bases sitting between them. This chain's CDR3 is CASSVDLQGRGQYF. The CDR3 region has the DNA TGTGCCAGCAGCGTAGATTTACAGGGAAGGGGGCAGTACTTC. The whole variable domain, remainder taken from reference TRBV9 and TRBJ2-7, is DSGVTQTPKHLITATGQRVTLRCSPRSGDLSVYWYQQSLDQGLQFLIQYYNGEERAKGNILERFSAQQFPDLHSELNLSSLELGDSALYFCASSVDLQGRGQYFGPGTRLTVT.

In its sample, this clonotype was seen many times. The CDR3 DNA reads TGCGCCAGCAGCCGGGAGCGGGGGGGAAAATCCTACGAGCAGTACTTC. It yields the protein CASSRERGGKSYEQYF. The chain uses TRBV4-3 and TRBJ2-7; TRBD2 aligns across 10 bases. Trimming removed 4 bases from V and 1 base from J; junction bases left unmatched: 7. Germline CDR1 reads LGHNA; CDR2 reads YSLEER. There are 16 residues in the CDR3.

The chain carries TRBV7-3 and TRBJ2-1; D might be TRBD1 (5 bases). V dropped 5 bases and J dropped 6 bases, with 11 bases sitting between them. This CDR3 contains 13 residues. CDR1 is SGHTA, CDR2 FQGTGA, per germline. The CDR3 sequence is CASSPSRGNEQFF. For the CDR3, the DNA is TGTGCCAGCAGCCCCTCTAGGGGCAATGAGCAGTTCTTC.

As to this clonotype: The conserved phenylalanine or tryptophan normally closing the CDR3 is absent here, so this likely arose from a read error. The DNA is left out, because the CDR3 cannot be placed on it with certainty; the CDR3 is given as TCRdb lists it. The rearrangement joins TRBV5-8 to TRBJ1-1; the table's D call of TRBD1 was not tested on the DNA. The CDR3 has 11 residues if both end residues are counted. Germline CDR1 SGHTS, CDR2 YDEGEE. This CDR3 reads CASSLPWASDI.

CDR3 residues: CAWSAQGYEQYF. The CDR3 nucleotides are TGTGCCTGGAGCGCTCAGGGGTACGAGCAGTACTTC. The gene calls are TRBV30 and TRBJ2-7; D perhaps matches TRBD1 (6 bases). The CDR3 has 12 amino acids. Trimming pared 3 bases from V and 4 bases from J, leaving 10 bases between. From germline, CDR1 is GTSNPN and CDR2 SVGIG (reference sequence).

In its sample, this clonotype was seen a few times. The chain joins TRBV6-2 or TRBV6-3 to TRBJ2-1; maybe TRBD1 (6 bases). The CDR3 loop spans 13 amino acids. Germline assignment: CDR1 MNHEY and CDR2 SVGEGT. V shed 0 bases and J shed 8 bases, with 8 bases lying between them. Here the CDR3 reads CASSYSRGHEQFF. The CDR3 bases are TGTGCCAGCAGTTACTCCAGGGGCCATGAGCAGTTCTTC.

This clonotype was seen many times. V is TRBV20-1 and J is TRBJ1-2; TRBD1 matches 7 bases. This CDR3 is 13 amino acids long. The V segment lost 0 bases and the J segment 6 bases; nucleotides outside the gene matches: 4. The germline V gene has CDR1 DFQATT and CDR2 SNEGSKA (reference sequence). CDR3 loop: CSARDYRGHGYTF. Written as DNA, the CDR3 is TGCAGTGCTAGAGACTACAGGGGACATGGCTACACCTTC.

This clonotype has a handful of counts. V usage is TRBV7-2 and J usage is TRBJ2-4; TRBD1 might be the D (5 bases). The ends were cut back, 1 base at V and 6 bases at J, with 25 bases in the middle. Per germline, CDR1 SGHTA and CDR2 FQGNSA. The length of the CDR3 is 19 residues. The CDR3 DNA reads TGTGCCAGCAGCTTAGAGTACGGGCAAGCACTGGGGCCTTTAAACATTCAGTACTTC. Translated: CASSLEYGQALGPLNIQYF.

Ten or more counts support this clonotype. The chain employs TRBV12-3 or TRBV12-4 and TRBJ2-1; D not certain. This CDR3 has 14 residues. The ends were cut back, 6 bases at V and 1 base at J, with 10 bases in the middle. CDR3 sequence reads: CASRPVGSYNEQFF. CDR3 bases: TGTGCCAGCAGACCGGTGGGGTCCTACAATGAGCAGTTCTTC.

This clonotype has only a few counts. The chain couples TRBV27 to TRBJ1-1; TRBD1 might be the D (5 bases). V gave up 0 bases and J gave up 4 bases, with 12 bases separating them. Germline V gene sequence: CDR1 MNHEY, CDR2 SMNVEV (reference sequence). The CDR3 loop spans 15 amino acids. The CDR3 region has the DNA TGTGCCAGCAGTTTATCGGGGACCCCGGGCACTGAAGCTTTCTTT. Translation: CASSLSGTPGTEAFF.

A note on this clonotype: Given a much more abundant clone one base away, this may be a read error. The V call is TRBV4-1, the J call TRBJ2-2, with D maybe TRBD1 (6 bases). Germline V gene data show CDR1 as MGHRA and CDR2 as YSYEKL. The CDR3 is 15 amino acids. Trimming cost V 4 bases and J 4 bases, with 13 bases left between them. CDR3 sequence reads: CASSPWGLATGELFF. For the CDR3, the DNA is TGCGCCAGCAGCCCATGGGGGCTCGCCACCGGGGAGCTGTTTTTT.

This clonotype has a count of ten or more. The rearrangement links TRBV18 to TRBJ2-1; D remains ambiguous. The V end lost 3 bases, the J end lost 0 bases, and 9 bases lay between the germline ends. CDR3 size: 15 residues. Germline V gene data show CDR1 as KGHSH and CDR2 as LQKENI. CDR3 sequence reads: CASSPIWSSYNEQFF. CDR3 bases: TGTGCCAGCTCACCGATCTGGAGCTCCTACAATGAGCAGTTCTTC.

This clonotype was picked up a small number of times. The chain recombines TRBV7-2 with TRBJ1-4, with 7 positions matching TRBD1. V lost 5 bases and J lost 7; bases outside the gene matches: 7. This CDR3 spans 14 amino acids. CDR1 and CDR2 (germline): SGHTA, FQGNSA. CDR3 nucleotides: TGTGCCAGCAGCAGCGGGACAGAAGCTGAAAAACTGTTTTTT. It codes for CASSSGTEAEKLFF.

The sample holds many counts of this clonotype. CDR3 protein: CASSQGLPSYNEQFF. DNA for the CDR3: TGTGCCAGCAGTCAGGGACTACCCTCTTACAATGAGCAGTTCTTC. The rearrangement uses TRBV7-3 and TRBJ2-1; 7 nucleotides agree with TRBD2. V was pared by 6 bases and J by 4 bases, with 9 bases of the junction left unmatched. CDR1 is SGHTA, CDR2 FQGTGA, per germline. The CDR3 is 15 amino acids. The complete variable domain, with remaining parts taken from reference TRBV7-3 and TRBJ2-1, reads GAGVSQTPSNKVTEKGKYVELRCDPISGHTALYWYRQSLGQGPEFLIYFQGTGAADDSGLPNDRFFAVRPEGSVSTLKIQRTERGDSAVYLCASSQGLPSYNEQFFGPGTRLTVL.

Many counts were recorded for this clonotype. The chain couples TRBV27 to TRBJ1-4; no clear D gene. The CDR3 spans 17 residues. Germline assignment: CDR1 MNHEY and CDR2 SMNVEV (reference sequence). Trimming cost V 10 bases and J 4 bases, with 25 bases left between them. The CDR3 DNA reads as TGTGCCAACCTTAATTCGAGGGCGGGTAGGGATAATGAAAAACTGTTTTTT. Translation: CANLNSRAGRDNEKLFF.